This T cell receptor (beta chain) comes out of a study of technical replicates of blood from several donors. Germline CDR1 is MNHNY and CDR2 is SVGAGI (reference sequence). Trimming removed 4 bases at V and 5 bases at J, with 14 bases between. This CDR3 has 15 residues. TCRdb's table, derived via immunoSEQ multiplex PCR, lists solely in-frame clones and lacks some. The sample comprises 60,000 to 65,000 clones, 65% to 90% of which are singletons, and approximately 5% rests with the top ten. The sequence was collected from a human donor in good health. Some clones in this sample may be carry-over from other donors' samples. The chain uses TRBV6-6 and TRBJ1-4; D perhaps matches TRBD1 (5 bases). Sequenced: PBMCs. CDR3 in DNA: TGTGCCAGCAGTTGGGGCCAGGGTGAAAATGAAAAACTGTTTTTT. Its translation: CASSWGQGENEKLFF.